A selection of T cell receptor beta chains follows, all from one sample in a study of T cell responses to AZD1222 COVID-19 vaccine. Sequencing used immunoSEQ multiplex PCR; TCRdb keeps in-frame clones, though not all of them. This table holds fewer than 130,000 clones, 70% to 90% found once. Sequenced material: peripheral blood, taken 28 days after the second AZD1222 dose. These receptors originate from an adult who received the AZD1222 COVID-19 vaccine. CDR3s include the opening cysteine and the closing phenylalanine or tryptophan. The D gene is left open where the match is weak. Not every row has a clone size; where given, it reads once, few, many or a size class.

cdr3_nt cdr3_aa j_call v_call d_call cdr3_length clone_size
TGTGCCTGGAGTGCCCCAGACTACTATGGCTACACCTTC CAWSAPDYYGYTF TRBJ1-2 TRBV30 - 13 -
TGCGCCAGCAGCTTGGCCCGCCAGGAAAAACTGTTTTTT CASSLARQEKLFF TRBJ1-4 TRBV5-1 - 13 few
TGTGCCAGCAGCTTACGTTTCGAGCAGGCTATATCCTACGAGCAGTACTTC CASSLRFEQAISYEQYF TRBJ2-7 TRBV7-9 - 17 -
TGTGCCAGTAGTATTGCAGCCGGCCTAGCCTATGGCTACACCTTC CASSIAAGLAYGYTF TRBJ1-2 TRBV19 - 15 -
TGTGCCAGCAGGGGGACAGGGGGCGTTGCTTCACCCCTCCACTTT CASRGTGGVASPLHF TRBJ1-6 TRBV28 TRBD1 15 -
TGTGCCAGCAGCCCCCGGAGGGGACTAGCGGTTTCGAACACCGGGGAGCTGTTTTTT CASSPRRGLAVSNTGELFF TRBJ2-2 TRBV7-3 TRBD2 19 -
TGTGCCAGCAGTCTGGGGGAGGCGGGCAATCAGCCCCAGCATTTT CASSLGEAGNQPQHF TRBJ1-5 TRBV6-6 - 15 -
TGTGCCAGCAGCCCCCTTGAAAAACTGTTTTTT CASSPLEKLFF TRBJ1-4 TRBV7-6 - 11 -
TGTGCCAGCAGGGGCCCGGGACTAGTCGTCGAGCAGTACTTC CASRGPGLVVEQYF TRBJ2-7 TRBV27 TRBD2 14 -
TGTGCCAGTTCAGAACTAGCGGCGAACACCGGGGAGCTGTTTTTT CASSELAANTGELFF TRBJ2-2 TRBV7-9 TRBD2 15 -
TGTGCCTGGAGTGTACAAGGGGGCACCGAGCAGTACTTC CAWSVQGGTEQYF TRBJ2-7 TRBV30 TRBD1 13 -
TGCGCCAGCAGCCCCGGGACACAATATGGCTACACCTTC CASSPGTQYGYTF TRBJ1-2 TRBV5-1 - 13 -
TGCGCCAGCAGCTTGGAATGGGACAATGAGCAGTTCTTC CASSLEWDNEQFF TRBJ2-1 TRBV5-1 - 13 -
TGTGCCAGCAGCTTGGGTGCTGATGAGCAGTTCTTC CASSLGADEQFF TRBJ2-1 TRBV11-2 - 12 once
TGTGCCAGCTCACCATTACAGGGAGGCGACACTGAAGCTTTCTTT CASSPLQGGDTEAFF TRBJ1-1 TRBV18 - 15 -
TGCAGCGTAGCCGGGACTATTTACAATGAGCAGTTCTTC CSVAGTIYNEQFF TRBJ2-1 TRBV29-1 TRBD2 13 -
TGTGCCAGCAGTAGGGTATACGAGCAGTACTTC CASSRVYEQYF TRBJ2-7 TRBV25-1 - 11 few
TGTGCCAGCAGGCTTCCTGACAGGCCGGTCAGCACTGAAGCTTTCTTT CASRLPDRPVSTEAFF TRBJ1-1 TRBV28 - 16 -
TGTGCCAGCAGCTTTGGCACAGGAATTAATGAAAAACTGTTTTTT CASSFGTGINEKLFF TRBJ1-4 TRBV11-2 - 15 few
TGTGCCAGCAGCTACAGCGGGAGGTCCTACAATGAGCAGTTCTTC CASSYSGRSYNEQFF TRBJ2-1 TRBV5-4 TRBD2 15 -
TGTGCCAGCAGCTTGGACAGATACAATGAGCAGTTCTTC CASSLDRYNEQFF TRBJ2-1 TRBV5-4 - 13 -
TGTGCCAGCTCACAACTCGACAGGAGCAGTGAGCAGTTCTTC CASSQLDRSSEQFF TRBJ2-1 TRBV18 - 14 once
TGTGCCAGCAGCCTGACAGGGGCTGAAGCTTTCTTT CASSLTGAEAFF TRBJ1-1 TRBV13 TRBD1 12 -
TGTGCCAGCAGTGCCCAGGGTGAGAACACTGAAGCTTTCTTT CASSAQGENTEAFF TRBJ1-1 TRBV28 - 14 -
TGTGCCAGCAGCGTAGAGGAGACTGAGCAGTTCTTC CASSVEETEQFF TRBJ2-1 TRBV9 - 12 -
TGTGCCACCCACGAGGCAATATCGTTTGGCTACACCTTC CATHEAISFGYTF TRBJ1-2 TRBV28 - 13 few
TGTGCCACCAAAGGGACAGGGGATGAAGCTTTCTTT CATKGTGDEAFF TRBJ1-1 TRBV24-1 TRBD1 12 -
TGTGCCAGCTCACGGACGGCAACTAATGAAAAACTGTTTTTT CASSRTATNEKLFF TRBJ1-4 TRBV18 - 14 few